The T cell receptor beta chain described here comes from a study of T cell responses to AZD1222 COVID-19 vaccine. For the study at large: Whether given at about 4 or about 12 weeks, second doses were pooled. Study findings and constraints: There were vaccine-associated CD4 TCRs across spike, dominant at 160-218 and 743-854. Most donors were white British, females outnumbered males, and clonal diversity was possibly underestimated.

Regarding this clone: Its antigen remains unknown.

Method: immunoSEQ multiplex PCR; TCRdb's copy keeps in-frame clones and lacks some. The sample comprises more than 95,000 clones, 85% to 90% of which are singletons, and 25% to 30% rests with the top ten. V was pared by 4 bases and J by 3 bases, with 10 bases between. This CDR3 contains 13 residues. The germline V gene has CDR1 LGHDT and CDR2 YNNKEL (reference sequence). The source of this sequence is an adult in good health. The sample in question was peripheral blood, obtained on day 0 of AZD1222 vaccination. The V call is TRBV3-1 (or the pseudogene TRBV3-2), the J call TRBJ2-7; D not certain. The CDR3 loop is CASSRPCGYEQYF. In nucleotides, the CDR3 is TGTGCCAGCAGCCGCCCGTGTGGCTACGAGCAGTACTTC.